The following is a T cell receptor (beta chain) sequence with its context. Other nucleotide sequences in the sample specify the same CDR3. Looked up from germline, CDR1 is KGHSH and CDR2 is LQKENI. The CDR3 sequence is 14 residues long. Trimming cost V 5 bases and J 2 bases; bases outside gene matches: 2. The data were taken from a study of blood T cell repertoires in COVID-19. Original methodology: Amplification of reference gene primers was used by the study to estimate nucleated cell counts. TCRdb's table, derived via immunoSEQ multiplex PCR, lists solely in-frame clones and lacks some. That table supplies the V and J calls and clone size; D and trimming were determined from the DNA. The table has some 200,000 clones, around nine tenths seen once.

This rearrangement joins TRBV18 to TRBJ1-5; 8 bases agree with TRBD1. Input material: peripheral blood. The sequence derives from a man in his fifties or sixties with acute or convalescent COVID-19. The CDR3 loop reads CASSSGQGNQPQHF. The CDR3 DNA is TGTGCCAGCTCATCGGGACAGGGCAATCAGCCCCAGCATTTT.